The subject of this entry is one T cell receptor beta chain. This clone showed up just a few times. Its antigen is not yet known. Within one base of it there is no much larger clone, and no base qualities were kept. This sample was taken from a study of cytomegalovirus exposure and HLA in healthy donors (dated by TCRdb to 2016 to 2017). Concerning the study at large: In an earlier analysis of 587 of the donors, 250 to 300 Gb of sequence data and 90 million to 130 million unique TCR beta sequences from some 170 million T cells were reported. An early release covering 550 to 650 HLA-typed donors comprised approximately 290 gigabases of sequencing data and some 79 million unique TCR sequences. Of the 350 to 450 genotyped donors, more than 75% were placed in the genetic ancestry cluster associated with self-reported Caucasian donors. The aim of the study was to test whether cataloging public T cell receptors could identify signatures of past pathogen exposure. The study profiled the T cell repertoires of hundreds of subjects by immunosequencing and related them to cytomegalovirus serostatus. Along with the roughly 610-subject first cohort, a separate validation cohort of over a hundred different subjects was used. To predict cytomegalovirus infection status, the study brought together high-throughput TCR immunosequencing, statistical association of individual TCRs with disease status, and machine learning. In a later analysis, previously published TCR beta repertoires from several hundred donors were re-analyzed and high-resolution HLA genotyping was added so that TCR occurrence patterns could be studied. Rather than using new phenotypic data, the later analysis identified candidate immune exposures from TCR beta sequences and from how often those sequences occurred across donors. An earlier analysis of approximately 500 of the donors applied high-throughput TCR beta sequencing to assess whether each TCR beta V gene segment acted as functional or pseudogenic. Donor age, sex, ethnicity and CMV serostatus were compiled alongside the repertoire data. Genome-wide SNP genotypes for about three fifths of the roughly 670 donors were used in a later genetic analysis, which treated that subset as a discovery cohort. Every repertoire in the discovery cohort had been generated on one and the same sequencing platform. Both class I and class II loci were covered by HLA typing, at four-digit resolution. Typing coverage differed by locus: A, B, C, DRB1 and DQB1 were typed in roughly 620-630 donors, DQA1 in approximately 520, DPA1 in some 570, and DPB1 in approximately 450. About five DR-DQ haplotypes were treated as single units for association and clustering because of strong linkage in the cohort. Among 300 to 500 genotyped donors of the cohort, an average of approximately 240,000 unique TCR beta nucleotide sequences was sequenced per donor, of which about 19% were non-productive.

Library method: the immunoSEQ multiplex PCR assay. The multiplex PCR relied on a mix of 60 forward primers for TCR Vbeta segments and 13 reverse primers for TCR Jbeta segments. Amplification of the CDR3 region of rearranged TCR beta genes was performed with a multiplex PCR assay on genomic DNA. The amplified TCR beta libraries were sequenced on the Illumina HiSeq System as 87-base-pair reads. The study's own analysis went as follows. A later analysis tallied 75 million to 95 million unique TCR beta chains across the 650 to 750 repertoires, and around 9.9 million of those chains were shared by two or more donors. A nearest-neighbor algorithm error-corrected the raw reads and collapsed the reads into unique sequences, merging closely related sequences to remove PCR and sequencing errors. CDR3 sequences were aligned to IMGT reference sequences to assign V, D and J gene segments. For a sequence to be retained, a match of at least six nucleotides to both a V gene segment and a J gene segment was required. Rearrangements were classified as productive when the CDR3 lacked stop codons and remained in frame with V and J, and all other rearrangements were classified as non-productive. Following IMGT convention, CDR3 was defined as the stretch from the second conserved V-encoded cysteine up to the conserved J-encoded phenylalanine. In an earlier analysis of around 640 of the donors, sequences lacking an unambiguous match to a single V gene segment were excluded. An earlier analysis of approximately 590 of the donors called V segments functional above 56.7% productive rearrangements and segregating when the between-donor standard deviation exceeded 5%. To diagnose cytomegalovirus status from the catalog of TCR beta chain sequences, a statistical classification framework was built. V and J gene assignment, in a later analysis, came from comparing TCR nucleotide sequences with IMGT/GENE-DB human TR gene sequences. The TCRdist pipeline was used in a later analysis to assign CDR3 sequences and most-parsimonious VDJ recombination scenarios. In a later analysis, each TCR beta chain was defined by its CDR3 amino acid sequence together with its V-gene family, and reads lacking a unique V-gene family were excluded. As a way to deal with suspected cross-contamination and a sequencing artifact, a later analysis dropped roughly 600 nucleotide sequences that were highly shared and had low generation probability. In a later analysis, a clonal expansion index was calculated for each public chain from normalized within-repertoire ranks of inferred template counts. In a later analysis, generation probabilities were computed with a VDJ recombination model fitted to out-of-frame rearrangements, and the resulting probabilities were checked against IGoR. A later analysis scored TCR-TCR, TCR-HLA and TCR-CMV co-occurrence with hypergeometric tests, applying a repertoire-size bias correction to TCR pairs. False discovery rates were estimated in a later analysis by permuting HLA or CMV assignments 20 times. In a later analysis, co-occurring TCRs were grouped using DBSCAN, and TCRdist sequence similarity was added for clustering within HLA-allele-positive subsets. Repertoires with fewer than 30,000 or more than 120,000 public chains were left out of co-occurrence clustering, as were about 5 repertoires with anomalous nucleotide sharing. The table comes from immuneACCESS by way of TCRdb, which keeps in-frame sequences with V and J called. Part of the clones is missing from these tables; in studies checked, under half for an unresolved V gene and the rest for unknown reasons. V and J calls and clone size are as listed in that table; D and trimming were resolved from the DNA. This sample lists just under 65,000 clones; just under 80% were detected once. The top ten clones comprise almost 4.5% of the sample.

Including the terminal cysteine and phenylalanine, the CDR3 comprises 14 residues. Only CDR3 DNA is held: 42 bases, read in frame from base 1. CDR1 and CDR2, looked up from the germline V gene (reference sequence), are LNHNV and YYDKDF. In total, approximately 690 healthy bone marrow donors made up the cohort. At the time of sampling, every cohort member was nominally healthy, though immune exposures that went unrecorded were likely present. The donor tested CMV seronegative, placing the donor among the approximately 360 seronegative members of the cohort. A peripheral blood sample was provided by each donor, and peripheral blood mononuclear cells were used for TCR beta sequencing. Genomic DNA was extracted from the blood cell samples with the Qiagen DNeasy Blood Extraction Kit. What the authors observed across the whole study: In both the original and validation cohorts, the classifier was reported to diagnose cytomegalovirus status with high specificity and sensitivity. About 15 rarely observed V segments, including chromosome 9 orphons, were excluded from the earlier analysis of approximately 500 of the donors because counts were too low. V-gene and J-gene trimming of TCR beta chains was associated with a missense DCLRE1C variant in a later genetic analysis, and the association was replicated in an independent cohort. Correlated functional status among segregating V segments might be attributable to linkage disequilibrium, but an unknown experimental factor could not be ruled out. A later analysis found that most CMV-associated TCR beta chains appeared HLA-restricted, with HLA associations seemingly driven largely by CMV exposure. In a later analysis, HLA-associated TCR beta chains showed more clonal expansion and lower generation probabilities than non-associated chains that were equally common. An earlier analysis of 587 of the donors showed that most TCR beta V segments appeared in productive rearrangements either about 87% or about 30% of the time, which broadly matched IMGT annotations. This cohort had only TCR beta chains sequenced, and the lack of alpha or paired-chain data limited which features could be detected. A further reported finding was that TCR beta sequences accurately predicted the HLA-A and HLA-B alleles for most subjects in the first cohort. In a later analysis, the rate of TCR association differed among HLA loci, with DRB1 alleles having the most associated TCRs and HLA-C alleles having the fewest. According to the authors, the approach could potentially be generalized to other disease states and immunological phenotypes. The study gave a list of 150 to 200 TCR beta chains associated with cytomegalovirus. While some public TCRs were present in many individuals, most TCR sequences turned up only very rarely across donors. Three of the identified cytomegalovirus-associated TCR beta chains were confirmed in vitro to be specific for cytomegalovirus antigens. Because some donors lacked HLA typing at each locus, the association tests relied only on the typed subset. Immune exposure information for the cohort was limited to CMV serostatus. According to a later analysis, parvovirus B19, influenza, CMV and Epstein-Barr virus appeared linked to several top co-occurrence clusters. Because the 87-base-pair reads could not distinguish some IMGT-functional V segments, including TRBV6-2 and TRBV6-3, those segments were excluded. A group of highly shared sequence variants was considered likely to be a technical artifact of the sequencing pipeline. Roughly uniform sequencing depth across donors was assumed in presence/absence analyses, although this assumption may not hold. Compared with the approximately 670-donor mean, donors in an Asian-associated ancestry cluster had fewer N-insertions in productive TCRs, according to a later genetic analysis. A later analysis associated 16,951 TCR beta sequences with specific HLA alleles at a false discovery rate of 0.05. Strong co-occurrence of HLA alleles, especially DR and DQ, made assigning TCR associations to individual alleles difficult.

The TCR was taken from a woman in her 30s in good health and CMV-seronegative. The chain was built from TRBV15 and TRBJ2-5, with TRBD2 perhaps the D gene, on 5 matching bases. The tail of the sequence fits TRBJ2-7 better, so the J call may be wrong. What was sequenced was PBMCs. DNA sequence: TGTGCCACCAGCAGGGACTTAGAGGTGCACGAGCAGTACTTC. This is translated as CATSRDLEVHEQYF.